This T cell receptor beta chain was captured in a study of T cell responses to AZD1222 COVID-19 vaccine. V was clipped by 6 bases and J by 8 bases; unmatched bases: 10. CDR3 length equals 15 residues. Germline values: CDR1 MNHEY, CDR2 SVGAGI. The protocol was immunoSEQ multiplex PCR, while the TCRdb copy is restricted to in-frame clones and leaves out a portion. The sample holds 250,000 to 300,000 clones, around 93% seen once. The receptor's source is an adult who received the AZD1222 COVID-19 vaccine. This material consisted of peripheral blood, taken 28 days after the second AZD1222 dose. The rearrangement uses TRBV6-5 and TRBJ1-2; TRBD1 matches 12 bases. The CDR3 loop is CASRAPGQGAGGYTF. CDR3 sequence (DNA): TGTGCCAGCAGGGCCCCGGGACAGGGGGCGGGGGGCTACACCTTC.